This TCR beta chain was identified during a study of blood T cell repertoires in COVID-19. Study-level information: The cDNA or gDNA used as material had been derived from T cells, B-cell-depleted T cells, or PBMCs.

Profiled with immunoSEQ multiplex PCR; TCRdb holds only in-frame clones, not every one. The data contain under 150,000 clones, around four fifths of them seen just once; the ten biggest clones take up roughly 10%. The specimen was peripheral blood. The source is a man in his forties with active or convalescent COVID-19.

CDR3 residues: CASSWTGTQGGETQYF. Here the CDR3 DNA reads TGTGCCAGCAGTTGGACCGGGACCCAGGGAGGAGAGACCCAGTACTTC. The chain uses TRBV6-5 and TRBJ2-5, with D perhaps TRBD2 (6 bases). The CDR3 length is 16 residues. The germline V gene encodes CDR1 MNHEY and CDR2 SVGAGI. Trimming pared 4 bases from V and 4 bases from J, leaving 19 bases between.